The entry below describes one T cell receptor (beta chain). It has no known antigen specificity. No base qualities exist here, and no much larger clone lies one base off it. The sample originates from a study of T-cell reconstitution after alpha-beta-depleted transplantation in children (dated by TCRdb to 2016 to 2017). Notes on the research overall: The study quantitatively tracked T-cell immune reconstitution after TCRalphabeta/CD19-depleted allogeneic hematopoietic cell transplantation in children using TCR repertoire profiling.

Its CDR3 holds 15 amino acids, cysteine through phenylalanine. Only the CDR3 DNA is retained, 45 bases long and in frame from the first base. Trimming costs V 0 bases and J 2 bases, and their ends lie 14 bases apart. The germline V gene encodes CDR1 DFQATT and CDR2 SNEGSKA (reference sequence). The library was obtained by PCR. The sequencer was an Illumina HiSeq 2500. TCR libraries were prepared with molecular barcoding, using unique molecular identifiers to normalize TCRbeta repertoire quantification. TCRdb cleaned the public reads at Q25 with fastp, built clones with MiXCR and kept in-frame beta chains. Identical CDR3 protein sequences are pooled into one entry, listed with their most common genes and DNA. Within this sample are about 980,000 distinct CDR3 sequences, with 25% to 35% of them counted one time only. The leading ten clones occupy over 25% of the sample. Findings and caveats that apply to the study as a whole: In some patients, the high TCRbeta diversity seen at day 60 was put down to recipient T cells and intrathymic progenitors that had survived conditioning. Apparently early alphabetaT-cell count recovery about two months after transplant reportedly relied on only several hundred rapidly expanded clones derived from non-depleted graft cells. Over subsequent months, a decline in hyperexpanded clone frequencies was noted, and after one year, T-cell counts and TCRbeta diversity were mostly ascribed to newly produced T cells.

The sample's treatment or condition label, in plain terms: allogeneic hematopoietic cell transplantation with graft depleted of TCRalphabeta T cells and CD19 B cells. TCRalphabeta/CD19-depleted allogeneic hematopoietic cell grafts were given to the transplant recipients, all of whom were children. Sequenced material: PBMCs, mostly from graft donor cells, taken 360 days after TCRalphabeta/CD19-depleted stem cell transplant. Here the chain combines TRBV20-1 and TRBJ2-7; the D gene is perhaps TRBD1, on 6 matching bases. The TCR originated in a boy in the first two years of life who had a stem cell transplant for SCID, so the T cells may come from the graft donor. The CDR3 region: CSARDLGRGAYEQYF. The DNA reads TGCAGTGCTAGAGATTTGGGCAGGGGTGCCTACGAGCAGTACTTC.